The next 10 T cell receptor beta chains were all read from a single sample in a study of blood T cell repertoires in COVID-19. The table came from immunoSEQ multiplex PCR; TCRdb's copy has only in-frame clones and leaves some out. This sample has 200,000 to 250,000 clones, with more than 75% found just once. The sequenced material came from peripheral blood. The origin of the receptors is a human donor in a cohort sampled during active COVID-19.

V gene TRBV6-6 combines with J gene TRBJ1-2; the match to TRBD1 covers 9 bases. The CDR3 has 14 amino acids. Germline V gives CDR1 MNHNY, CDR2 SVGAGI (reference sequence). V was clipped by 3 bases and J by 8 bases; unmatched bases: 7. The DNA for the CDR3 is TGTGCCAGCAGTTATGCCGGGACAGGGCTGGGCTACACCTTC. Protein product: CASSYAGTGLGYTF.

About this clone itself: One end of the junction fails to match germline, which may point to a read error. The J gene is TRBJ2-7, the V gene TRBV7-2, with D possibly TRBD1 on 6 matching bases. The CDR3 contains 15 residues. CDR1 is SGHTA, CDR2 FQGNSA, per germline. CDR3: CASSSQSGTSYVQYF. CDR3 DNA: TGTGCCAGCAGCTCACAATCCGGGACATCCTACGTGCAGTACTTC.

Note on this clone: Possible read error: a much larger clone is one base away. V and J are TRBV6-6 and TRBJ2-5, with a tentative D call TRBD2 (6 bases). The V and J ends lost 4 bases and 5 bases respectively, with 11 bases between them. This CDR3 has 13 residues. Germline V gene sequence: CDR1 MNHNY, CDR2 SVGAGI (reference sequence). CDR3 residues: CASSSGTWETQYF. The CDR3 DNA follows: TGTGCCAGCAGTTCTGGGACTTGGGAGACCCAGTACTTC.

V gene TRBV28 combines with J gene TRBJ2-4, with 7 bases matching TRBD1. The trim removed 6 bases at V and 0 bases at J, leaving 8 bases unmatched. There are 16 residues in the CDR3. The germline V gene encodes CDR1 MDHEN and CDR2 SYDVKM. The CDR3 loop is CASSLTTGVAKNIQYF. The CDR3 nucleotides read TGTGCCAGCAGCTTAACTACAGGGGTAGCCAAAAACATTCAGTACTTC.

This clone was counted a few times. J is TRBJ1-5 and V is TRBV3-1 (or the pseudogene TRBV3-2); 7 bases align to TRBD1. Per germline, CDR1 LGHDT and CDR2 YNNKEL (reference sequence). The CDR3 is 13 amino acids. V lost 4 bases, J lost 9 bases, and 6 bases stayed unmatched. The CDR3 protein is CASSPQGIGPQHF. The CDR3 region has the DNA TGTGCCAGCAGCCCACAGGGGATCGGGCCCCAGCATTTT.

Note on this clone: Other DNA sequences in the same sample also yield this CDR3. CDR3 amino acids: CASSSNTGELFF. The CDR3 DNA reads as TGTGCCAGCAGCTCTAACACCGGGGAGCTGTTTTTT. The rearrangement joins TRBV7-9 to TRBJ2-2; no clear D. The CDR3 sequence is 12 residues long. CDR1 is SEHNR, CDR2 FQNEAQ, per germline (reference sequence). Trimming shortened V by 4 bases and J by 2 bases, and 2 bases separated the two germline ends.

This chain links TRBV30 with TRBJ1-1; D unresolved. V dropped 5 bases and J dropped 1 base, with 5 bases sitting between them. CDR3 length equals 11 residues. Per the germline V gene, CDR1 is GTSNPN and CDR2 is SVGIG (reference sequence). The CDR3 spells CAWGRNTEAFF. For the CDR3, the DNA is TGTGCCTGGGGCCGGAACACTGAAGCTTTCTTT. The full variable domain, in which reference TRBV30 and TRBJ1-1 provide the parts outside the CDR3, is SQTIHQWPATLVQPVGSPLSLECTVEGTSNPNLYWYRQAAGRGLQLLFYSVGIGQISSEVPQNLSASRPQDRQFILSSKKLLLSDSGFYLCAWGRNTEAFFGQGTRLTVV.

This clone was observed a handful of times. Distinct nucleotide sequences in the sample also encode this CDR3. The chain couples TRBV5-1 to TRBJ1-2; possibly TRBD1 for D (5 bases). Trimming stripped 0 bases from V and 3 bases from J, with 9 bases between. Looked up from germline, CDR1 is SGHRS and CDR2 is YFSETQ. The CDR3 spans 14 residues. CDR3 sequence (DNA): TGCGCCAGCAGCTTGGCTGGGACTGACTATGGCTACACCTTC. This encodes CASSLAGTDYGYTF.

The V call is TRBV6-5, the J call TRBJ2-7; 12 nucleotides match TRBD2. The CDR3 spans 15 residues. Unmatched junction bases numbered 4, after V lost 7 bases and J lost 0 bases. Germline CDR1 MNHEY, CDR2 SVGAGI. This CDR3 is CASTVTSGSSYEQYF. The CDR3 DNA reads TGTGCCAGCACTGTGACTAGCGGGAGCTCCTACGAGCAGTACTTC.

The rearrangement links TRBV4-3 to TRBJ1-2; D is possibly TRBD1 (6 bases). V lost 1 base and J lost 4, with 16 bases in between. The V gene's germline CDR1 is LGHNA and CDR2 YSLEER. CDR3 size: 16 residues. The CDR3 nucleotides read TGCGCCAGCAGCCAAGGAGTCCAGGGGCGCTCCTATGGCTACACCTTC. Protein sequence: CASSQGVQGRSYGYTF.